The present TCR beta chain was sequenced within a study of identical twins. TCRdb fed the 5' RACE reads into MiXCR, producing one record per CDR3 protein. Of fewer than 550,000 distinct CDR3 sequences in the sample, about 13% were seen once. CDR1 and CDR2 from the germline V gene are SGHRS and YFSETQ. Trimming shortened V by 0 bases and J by 7 bases, and 11 bases separated the two germline ends. The CDR3 consists of 14 residues. The data were also submitted as part of a second study, on yellow fever vaccine responses in identical twins.

The sequenced sample consisted of CD4+ T cells sorted from blood. The chain joins TRBV5-1 to TRBJ2-4, with D perhaps matching TRBD2 (7 bases). The TCR comes from a woman younger than 30 in good health. The CDR3 here is CASSLEGGRNIQYF. In DNA, the CDR3 is TGCGCCAGCAGCTTGGAGGGGGGGAGGAACATTCAGTACTTC.